These T cell receptor beta chains were read from a single sample in a study of blood T cell repertoires in COVID-19. Generated by immunoSEQ multiplex PCR, the TCRdb table keeps only in-frame clones and is missing some. The sample consists of 90,000 or so clones, around three quarters of them appearing once. Sequencing used peripheral blood. The receptor source for this set is a woman aged 55-70 years in a cohort sampled during active or convalescent COVID-19. The CDR3 runs from the conserved cysteine through the conserved F or W. D genes are given only for firm matches. Clone size is not always given. Where it is, it says once, few, many or a class for expanded clones.

size,V,J,D,DNA,CDR3
NA,TRBV4-2,TRBJ1-4,TRBD1,TGTGCCAGCAGCCAAGATCCCCGTACAGGGGGCGGTAATGAAAAACTGTTTTTT,CASSQDPRTGGGNEKLFF
NA,TRBV9,TRBJ2-5,TRBD1,TGTGCCAGCAGCTCTAGGACAGGGCACGAGACCCAGTACTTC,CASSSRTGHETQYF
once,TRBV25-1,TRBJ2-1,TRBD2,TGTGCCAGCAGTACCCGGGGGGTCGGCATGTTAAATGAGCAGTTCTTC,CASSTRGVGMLNEQFF
NA,TRBV5-1,TRBJ2-1,TRBD2,TGCGCCAGCAGCGGCCCTAGCGGGGGTGCCTCGTTGTTCTTC,CASSGPSGGASLFF
NA,TRBV28,TRBJ1-6,NA,TGTGCCAGCAGTTTATTGCAGGGGCCCTATAATTCACCCCTCCACTTT,CASSLLQGPYNSPLHF
NA,TRBV10-3,TRBJ2-1,TRBD2,TGTGCCATCAGTGTTCGCGGGGGGGCCTACAATGAGCAGTTCTTC,CAISVRGGAYNEQFF
NA,TRBV29-1,TRBJ2-7,TRBD1,TGCAGCGTTGCGAATCCGGGACAGGGCACCTACGAGCAGTACTTC,CSVANPGQGTYEQYF
NA,TRBV6-5,TRBJ2-7,TRBD1,TGTGCCAGCAGTTACTCGGCAGGGGGTTACGAGCAGTACTTC,CASSYSAGGYEQYF
few,TRBV11-2,TRBJ2-2,TRBD2,TGTGCCAGCAGCTTTTCCGGGGGGGCGAACACCGGGGAGCTGTTTTTT,CASSFSGGANTGELFF
NA,TRBV3-1/TRBV3-2,TRBJ1-6,NA,TGTGCCAGCAGCCAAGATAGGAGCTATAATTCACCCCTCCACTTT,CASSQDRSYNSPLHF
NA,TRBV27,TRBJ2-2,NA,TGTGCCAGCAGAAGGGGCGGGGAGCTGTTTTTT,CASRRGGELFF
NA,TRBV20-1,TRBJ1-4,NA,TGCAGTGCGGGAGTTAATGAAAAACTGTTTTTT,CSAGVNEKLFF
NA,TRBV7-8,TRBJ2-1,TRBD2,TGTGCCAGCAGCTTACGGGGGGGCCCCACCTACAATGAGCAGTTCTTC,CASSLRGGPTYNEQFF
NA,TRBV2,TRBJ1-1,NA,TGTGCCAGCAGTGAAATCCCCGGGAACACTGAAGCTTTCTTT,CASSEIPGNTEAFF
NA,TRBV7-7,TRBJ2-2,NA,TGTGCCAGCAGTTCGGGTCCCCGGGACACCGGGGAGCTGTTTTTT,CASSSGPRDTGELFF
NA,TRBV29-1,TRBJ2-1,TRBD2,TGCAGCGTTGATGCTAGCGGGAGTGACAATGAGCAGTTCTTC,CSVDASGSDNEQFF
NA,TRBV15,TRBJ1-1,NA,TGTGCCACCAGCAGTGTTGTAGCTGAAGCTTTCTTT,CATSSVVAEAFF
few,TRBV7-9,TRBJ1-5,NA,TGTGCCAGCAGCTTAGGCGTCCAGCCCCAGCATTTT,CASSLGVQPQHF
NA,TRBV9,TRBJ2-5,TRBD2,TGTGCCAGCAGCGAGTCCCCAGCGGGATCTCAAGAGACCCAGTACTTC,CASSESPAGSQETQYF
NA,TRBV30,TRBJ1-1,TRBD1,TGTGCCTGGAGTGTGGGACAGGGGAGTCCTGAAGCTTTCTTT,CAWSVGQGSPEAFF
few,TRBV7-3,TRBJ2-3,TRBD2,TGTGCCAGCAGTTTCGGACTAGCGGGGGGGCGAGATACGCAGTATTTT,CASSFGLAGGRDTQYF
NA,TRBV3-1/TRBV3-2,TRBJ1-3,TRBD1,TGTGCCAGCAGCCAGGACCCCGGGACAGTCTCTGGAAACACCATATATTTT,CASSQDPGTVSGNTIYF
NA,TRBV5-8,TRBJ2-7,NA,TGTGCCAGCAGCTTGGGGGGGGTCAGCTCCTACGAGCAGTACTTC,CASSLGGVSSYEQYF
NA,TRBV4-1,TRBJ1-1,NA,TGCGCCAGCAGCCAAAGGGTGGTGGAGGGCCTAAACACTGAAGCTTTCTTT,CASSQRVVEGLNTEAFF
NA,TRBV29-1,TRBJ2-4,NA,TGCAGCGTTGAGACCGGGGGAGCCAAAAACATTCAGTACTTC,CSVETGGAKNIQYF
NA,TRBV3-1/TRBV3-2,TRBJ1-6,TRBD1,TGTGCCAGCAGCCGGACAGGGGATAATTCACCCCTCCACTTT,CASSRTGDNSPLHF
NA,TRBV5-6,TRBJ1-5,NA,TGTGCCAGCAGCTTATTTCTTGACAGAAGACCCGATCAGCCCCAGCATTTT,CASSLFLDRRPDQPQHF
NA,TRBV9,TRBJ1-3,NA,TGTGCCAGCAGCGTAGAGCAAACGGGGACTCCCACCAATTTT,CASSVEQTGTPTNF
once,TRBV10-2,TRBJ2-1,TRBD2,TGCGCCAGCAGTGGCCCCGGGAGGGTTGAGCAGTTCTTC,CASSGPGRVEQFF
NA,TRBV6-5,TRBJ2-1,NA,TGTGCCAGCAGTTACGCTAGGGGTGCATACAATGAGCAGTTCTTC,CASSYARGAYNEQFF
few,TRBV5-5,TRBJ2-7,TRBD1,TGTGCCAGCACCTTGGACAGGGGGTTCCACGAGCAGTACTTC,CASTLDRGFHEQYF
many,TRBV5-5,TRBJ1-5,NA,TGTGCCAGCAGCTTGGGAGGGGGTGGGCCCCAGCATTTT,CASSLGGGGPQHF
NA,TRBV12-3/TRBV12-4,TRBJ1-5,NA,TGTGCCAGCACAGGGGTTTACAATCAGCCCCAGCATTTT,CASTGVYNQPQHF
NA,TRBV6-2/TRBV6-3,TRBJ2-5,NA,TGTGCCAGCAGTTCCCTGGAGACCCAGTACTTC,CASSSLETQYF